The rows below give T cell receptor beta chains drawn from one sample of a study of blood T cell repertoires in COVID-19. Assay used: immunoSEQ multiplex PCR; TCRdb lists only in-frame clones, some missing. The sample has 450,000 or so clones, 90% seen once. The sample comprised PBMCs or T cells enriched from blood (not recorded which). These receptors originate from a man between 18 and 35 years old who had recovered from COVID-19. Each CDR3 is given with its conserved first and last residue. The D gene is left open where the match is weak. Size is omitted from some rows. Given values are once, few, many or a class for expanded clones.

v_gene: TRBV7-9
abundance: .
d_gene: .
j_gene: TRBJ1-3
CDR3aa: CASSWSTASGNTIYF
CDR3nt: TGTGCCAGCAGCTGGTCGACAGCCTCTGGAAACACCATATATTTT

v_gene: TRBV28
abundance: .
d_gene: TRBD1
j_gene: TRBJ1-5
CDR3aa: CASRQGGNSNQPQHF
CDR3nt: TGTGCCAGCAGGCAGGGGGGTAATAGCAATCAGCCCCAGCATTTT

v_gene: TRBV6-1
abundance: .
d_gene: TRBD1
j_gene: TRBJ1-5
CDR3aa: CASSGDRGIQPQHF
CDR3nt: TGTGCCAGCAGTGGGGACAGGGGGATCCAGCCCCAGCATTTT

v_gene: TRBV11-3
abundance: .
d_gene: TRBD1
j_gene: TRBJ1-1
CDR3aa: CASTFGTGGFSHTEAFF
CDR3nt: TGTGCCAGCACATTTGGGACAGGGGGCTTTTCACACACTGAAGCTTTCTTT

v_gene: TRBV11-1
abundance: .
d_gene: TRBD1
j_gene: TRBJ1-1
CDR3aa: CASSWDRVRAEAFF
CDR3nt: TGTGCCAGCAGCTGGGACAGGGTCAGGGCTGAAGCTTTCTTT

v_gene: TRBV2
abundance: .
d_gene: .
j_gene: TRBJ2-1
CDR3aa: CASSDLLATYNEQFF
CDR3nt: TGTGCCAGCAGTGATTTGCTAGCGACTTACAATGAGCAGTTCTTC

v_gene: TRBV6-5
abundance: few
d_gene: TRBD1
j_gene: TRBJ2-7
CDR3aa: CASSLGQGLPYEQYF
CDR3nt: TGTGCCAGCAGCCTCGGACAGGGGCTGCCCTACGAGCAGTACTTC

v_gene: TRBV5-1
abundance: .
d_gene: TRBD1
j_gene: TRBJ1-1
CDR3aa: CASSSRQGRNTEAFF
CDR3nt: TGCGCCAGCAGCTCAAGACAGGGTAGGAACACTGAAGCTTTCTTT

v_gene: TRBV2
abundance: few
d_gene: .
j_gene: TRBJ1-2
CDR3aa: CASSGAGTSNYGYTF
CDR3nt: TGTGCCAGCAGCGGAGCAGGGACAAGTAACTATGGCTACACCTTC

v_gene: TRBV30
abundance: .
d_gene: .
j_gene: TRBJ1-1
CDR3aa: CAWSSGETEAFF
CDR3nt: TGTGCCTGGAGTTCAGGGGAAACTGAAGCTTTCTTT

v_gene: TRBV5-4
abundance: .
d_gene: .
j_gene: TRBJ1-4
CDR3aa: CASSTGGTNEKLFF
CDR3nt: TGTGCCAGCAGCACCGGGGGAACAAATGAAAAACTGTTTTTT

v_gene: TRBV7-9
abundance: .
d_gene: .
j_gene: TRBJ1-5
CDR3aa: CASRKGSQPQHF
CDR3nt: TGTGCCAGCCGGAAGGGGTCTCAGCCCCAGCATTTT

v_gene: TRBV6-5
abundance: .
d_gene: .
j_gene: TRBJ1-2
CDR3aa: CASKGGTTYGYTF
CDR3nt: TGTGCCAGCAAAGGAGGCACCACCTATGGCTACACCTTC

v_gene: TRBV7-9
abundance: few
d_gene: .
j_gene: TRBJ1-3
CDR3aa: CASSPMAGSGNTIYF
CDR3nt: TGTGCCAGCAGCCCGATGGCAGGCTCTGGAAACACCATATATTTT

v_gene: TRBV7-8
abundance: .
d_gene: .
j_gene: TRBJ1-2
CDR3aa: CASSRIIRDKYGYTF
CDR3nt: TGTGCCAGCAGCAGAATAATCCGGGACAAGTATGGCTACACCTTC

v_gene: TRBV28
abundance: .
d_gene: .
j_gene: TRBJ2-6
CDR3aa: CASRVDRSRSGANVLTF
CDR3nt: TGTGCCAGCCGGGTCGACAGGTCCCGCTCTGGGGCCAACGTCCTGACTTTC

v_gene: TRBV19
abundance: .
d_gene: TRBD1
j_gene: TRBJ1-2
CDR3aa: CASSLGQGAKGYTF
CDR3nt: TGTGCCAGTAGTCTGGGACAGGGGGCGAAGGGCTACACCTTC

v_gene: TRBV7-2
abundance: .
d_gene: .
j_gene: TRBJ1-5
CDR3aa: CASSLGPTQPQHF
CDR3nt: TGTGCCAGCAGCTTAGGCCCTACTCAGCCCCAGCATTTT

v_gene: TRBV10-3
abundance: .
d_gene: TRBD2
j_gene: TRBJ2-3
CDR3aa: CAISEERETDTQYF
CDR3nt: TGTGCCATCAGTGAAGAGCGGGAGACGGATACGCAGTATTTT

v_gene: TRBV9
abundance: many
d_gene: TRBD1
j_gene: TRBJ1-6
CDR3aa: CASSVVGTGPNSPLHF
CDR3nt: TGTGCCAGCAGCGTAGTAGGGACAGGCCCCAATTCACCCCTCCACTTT

v_gene: TRBV28
abundance: .
d_gene: TRBD2
j_gene: TRBJ2-5
CDR3aa: CASSSGRGEETQYF
CDR3nt: TGTGCCAGCAGTAGCGGGAGGGGAGAAGAGACCCAGTACTTC

v_gene: TRBV30
abundance: .
d_gene: TRBD1
j_gene: TRBJ1-4
CDR3aa: CAWSASGGVSEKLFF
CDR3nt: TGTGCCTGGAGTGCCTCAGGGGGCGTCAGTGAAAAACTGTTTTTT

v_gene: TRBV6-5
abundance: .
d_gene: TRBD1
j_gene: TRBJ2-5
CDR3aa: CASSYSTGKSQTQYF
CDR3nt: TGTGCCAGCAGTTACTCGACAGGGAAAAGTCAGACCCAGTACTTC

v_gene: TRBV20-1
abundance: .
d_gene: .
j_gene: TRBJ1-1
CDR3aa: CSANPTERAFF
CDR3nt: TGCAGTGCTAACCCCACCGAGAGGGCTTTCTTT

v_gene: TRBV7-9
abundance: .
d_gene: .
j_gene: TRBJ1-1
CDR3aa: CASSFPPGVHWGTEAFF
CDR3nt: TGTGCCAGCAGCTTCCCCCCCGGGGTCCATTGGGGCACTGAAGCTTTCTTT

v_gene: TRBV19
abundance: .
d_gene: .
j_gene: TRBJ1-2
CDR3aa: CASRTPTNYGYTF
CDR3nt: TGTGCCAGCCGAACACCAACTAACTATGGCTACACCTTC

v_gene: TRBV5-4
abundance: once
d_gene: .
j_gene: TRBJ2-2
CDR3aa: CASSLVPDTGELFF
CDR3nt: TGTGCCAGCAGCTTGGTTCCGGACACCGGGGAGCTGTTTTTT

v_gene: TRBV28
abundance: .
d_gene: .
j_gene: TRBJ1-6
CDR3aa: CASSLSGINSPLHF
CDR3nt: TGTGCCAGCAGTTTATCGGGGATCAATTCACCCCTCCACTTT

v_gene: TRBV27
abundance: .
d_gene: TRBD1
j_gene: TRBJ1-5
CDR3aa: CASSYGGGDQPQHF
CDR3nt: TGTGCCAGCAGTTACGGAGGGGGCGATCAGCCCCAGCATTTT

v_gene: TRBV5-1
abundance: .
d_gene: TRBD1
j_gene: TRBJ1-4
CDR3aa: CASSLQGIDEKLFF
CDR3nt: TGCGCCAGCAGCTTACAGGGGATAGATGAAAAACTGTTTTTT